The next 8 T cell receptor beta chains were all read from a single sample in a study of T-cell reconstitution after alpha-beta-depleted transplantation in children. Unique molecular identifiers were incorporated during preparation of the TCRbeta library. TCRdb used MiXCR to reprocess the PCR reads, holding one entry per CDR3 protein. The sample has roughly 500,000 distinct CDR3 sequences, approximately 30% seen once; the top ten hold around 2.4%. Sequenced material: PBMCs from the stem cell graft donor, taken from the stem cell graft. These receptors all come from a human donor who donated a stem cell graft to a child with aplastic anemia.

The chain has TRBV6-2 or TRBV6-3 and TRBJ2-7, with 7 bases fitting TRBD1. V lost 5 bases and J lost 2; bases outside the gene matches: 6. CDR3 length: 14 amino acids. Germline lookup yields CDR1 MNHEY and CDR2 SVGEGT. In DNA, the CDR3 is TGTGCCAGCAGTCCTCCTGACAGGGCCTACGAGCAGTACGTC. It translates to CASSPPDRAYEQYV.

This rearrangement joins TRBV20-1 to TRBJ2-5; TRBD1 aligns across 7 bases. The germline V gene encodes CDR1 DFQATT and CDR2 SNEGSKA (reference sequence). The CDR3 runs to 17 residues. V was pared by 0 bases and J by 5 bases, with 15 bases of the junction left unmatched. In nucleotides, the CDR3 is TGCAGTGCTAGAGATATTAGGCGACAGGGAGTTTTGGAGACCCAGTACTTC. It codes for CSARDIRRQGVLETQYF.

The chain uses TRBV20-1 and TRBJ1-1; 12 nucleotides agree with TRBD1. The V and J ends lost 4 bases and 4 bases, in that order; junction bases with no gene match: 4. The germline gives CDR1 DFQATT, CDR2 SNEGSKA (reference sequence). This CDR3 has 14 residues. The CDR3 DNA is TGCAGTGCTATTGGGACAGGGGGCATCACTGAAGCTTTCTTT. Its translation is CSAIGTGGITEAFF.

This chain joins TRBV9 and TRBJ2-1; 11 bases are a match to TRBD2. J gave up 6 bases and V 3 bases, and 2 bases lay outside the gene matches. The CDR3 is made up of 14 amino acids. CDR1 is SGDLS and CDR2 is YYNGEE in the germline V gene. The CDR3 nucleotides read TGTGCCAGCAGCGGACTAGCGGGAATCAATGAGCAGTTCTTC. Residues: CASSGLAGINEQFF.

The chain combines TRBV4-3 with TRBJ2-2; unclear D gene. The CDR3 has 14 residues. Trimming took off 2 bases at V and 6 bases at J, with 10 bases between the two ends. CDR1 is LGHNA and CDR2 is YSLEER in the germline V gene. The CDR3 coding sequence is TGCGCCAGCAGCCAATCTTTTGGGGCCGGGGAGCTGTTTTTT. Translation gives CASSQSFGAGELFF.

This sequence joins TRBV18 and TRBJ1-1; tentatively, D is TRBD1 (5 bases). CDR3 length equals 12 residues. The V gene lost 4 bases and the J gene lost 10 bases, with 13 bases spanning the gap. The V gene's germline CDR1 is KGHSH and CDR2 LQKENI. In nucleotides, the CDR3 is TGTGCCAGCTCACTGGACAATGGAAGAGCTTTCTTT. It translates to CASSLDNGRAFF.

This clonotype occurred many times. CDR3 loop: CASSLAGSATGELFF. The CDR3 DNA is TGTGCCAGCAGCCTAGCGGGATCGGCCACCGGGGAGCTGTTTTTT. The chain couples TRBV6-2 or TRBV6-3 to TRBJ2-2; 9 bases line up with TRBD2. With 6 bases clipped from V and 4 bases from J, the junction kept 6 bases outside the gene matches. CDR3 length: 15 amino acids. The germline gives CDR1 MNHEY, CDR2 SVGEGT.

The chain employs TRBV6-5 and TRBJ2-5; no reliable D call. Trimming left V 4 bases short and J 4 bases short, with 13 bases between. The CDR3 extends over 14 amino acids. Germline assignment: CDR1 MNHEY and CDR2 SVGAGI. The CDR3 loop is CASSSLSVVETQYF. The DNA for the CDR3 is TGTGCCAGCAGTTCTCTTTCGGTCGTAGAGACCCAGTACTTC.